The following is a T cell receptor (beta chain) sequence with its context. Its antigen is as yet unknown. The sort gate was single viable CD3+CD4+CD8-CD45RO+ cells for memory CD4+ T cells. In the authors' workflow: After removing out-of-frame reads, around 2.2 million distinct TCRbeta sequences remained. The method was immunoSEQ multiplex PCR; TCRdb's version includes in-frame clones alone and lacks a portion of them. V, J and clone size were drawn from that table, and D and trimming were deduced from the DNA. The table has around 63,000 clones, 76% seen once. This sample is drawn from a study of memory CD4+ T cells and cytomegalovirus serostatus. Looking at the study overall: Donors were healthy Belgian adults, 10 or so CMV seropositive and under 30 seronegative. Points from the study as a whole: Median bootstrapped AUC for CMV status was around 0.95 originally, about 0.9 US-trained. The CMV-associated TCR signature appears largely within the CD4+ memory repertoire.

The CDR3 is made up of 14 amino acids. V lost 4 bases and J lost 8; bases outside the gene matches: 8. Per germline, CDR1 SGHDN and CDR2 FVKESK. The V call is TRBV14, the J call TRBJ1-2; 9 bases match TRBD1. Source material: memory CD4+ T cells from blood. The receptor's source is an adult in good health and CMV-seropositive. CDR3 DNA: TGTGCCAGCAGCCCCCGGACAGGGGAAAGGGGCTACACCTTC. The encoded protein is CASSPRTGERGYTF.